This T cell receptor (beta chain) was captured in a study of cytomegalovirus exposure and HLA in healthy donors. Study details: About 85 million unique TCRs from HLA-typed donors were held in an early release of data. Whole-study findings and limits: According to reports, the classifier identified cytomegalovirus status with high specificity and sensitivity. The study recorded about 160 TCR beta chains that were cytomegalovirus-associated.

The study ran its PCR with 60 Vbeta and 13 Jbeta primers. This table comes from immunoSEQ multiplex PCR, and its TCRdb copy is limited to in-frame clones, with some not included. This table has 160,000 or so clones, roughly 76% appearing once. A note on this clone: Its matching antigen is unknown.

Sequencing was done on a sample of PBMCs. This clonotype originated in a woman aged 45-60 years in good health and CMV-seronegative.

The CDR3 nucleotides are TGTGCCAGCAGCTTAGCGGGGGGGTCCTCGGATACGCAGTATTTT. Its translation is CASSLAGGSSDTQYF. This chain joins TRBV7-2 and TRBJ2-3, with 7 bases identical to TRBD2. This CDR3 has 15 amino acids. Germline values: CDR1 SGHTA, CDR2 FQGNSA. J lost 6 bases, V lost 0 bases, and 6 bases had no gene match.